This TCR beta chain stems from a study of shared clonotypes between healthy human individuals. Method: immunoSEQ multiplex PCR; TCRdb's copy keeps in-frame clones and lacks some. Found here are under 1 million clones, roughly 96% of them singletons; the top ten hold about 0.25%. Points on this clone: Antigen unknown.

CDR3 length: 13 residues. Germline assignment: CDR1 PRHDT and CDR2 FYEKMQ (reference sequence). V lost 5 bases and J lost 3; bases outside the gene matches: 2. Overall study findings and caveats: Generation probability values for non-shared clonotypes were lower than those for clonotypes shared by all four donors. Incompleteness in sorted-subset sequencing, despite large depth, was shown by rarefaction.

Terminally differentiated effector memory CD45RA+ cells were left out of the naive CD8 fraction, which was CD45RO-negative and positively selected for CCR7. The sequence was collected from a man aged 25-45 years in good health. Sequencing used naive CD8+ T cells sorted from blood. The chain uses TRBV13 and TRBJ2-7; TRBD2 agrees at 9 bases. The CDR3, as DNA: TGTGCCAGCAGCCCTAGCGGGAACTACGAGCAGTACTTC. It translates to CASSPSGNYEQYF.